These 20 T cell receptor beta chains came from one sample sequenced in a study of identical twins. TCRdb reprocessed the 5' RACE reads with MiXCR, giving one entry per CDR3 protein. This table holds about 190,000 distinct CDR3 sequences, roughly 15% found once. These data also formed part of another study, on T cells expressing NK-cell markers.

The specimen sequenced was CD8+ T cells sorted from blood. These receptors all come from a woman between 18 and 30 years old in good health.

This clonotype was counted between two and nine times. The CDR3 here is CASSGDHYGYTF. Here the CDR3 DNA reads TGTGCCAGCAGTGGGGACCACTATGGCTACACCTTC. The rearrangement joins TRBV25-1 to TRBJ1-2; tentative D call: TRBD1 (5 bases). The CDR3 consists of 12 residues. V was clipped by 4 bases and J by 3 bases, with 6 bases between them. Germline V gives CDR1 MGHDK, CDR2 SYGVNS.

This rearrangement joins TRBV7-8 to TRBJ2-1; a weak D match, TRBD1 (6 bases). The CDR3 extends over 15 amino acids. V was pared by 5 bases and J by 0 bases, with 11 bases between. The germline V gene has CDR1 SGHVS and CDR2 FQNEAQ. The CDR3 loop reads CASSRQASSYNEQFF. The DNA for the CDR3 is TGTGCCAGCAGCCGACAGGCCAGCTCCTACAATGAGCAGTTCTTC.

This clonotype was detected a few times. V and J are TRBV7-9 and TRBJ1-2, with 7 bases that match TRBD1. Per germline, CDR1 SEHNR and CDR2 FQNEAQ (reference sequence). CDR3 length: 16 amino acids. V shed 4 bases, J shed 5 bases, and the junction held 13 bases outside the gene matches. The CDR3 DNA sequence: TGTGCCAGCAGCTCGCTCCCCGGGACAGATGCTTATGGCTACACCTTC. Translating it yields CASSSLPGTDAYGYTF.

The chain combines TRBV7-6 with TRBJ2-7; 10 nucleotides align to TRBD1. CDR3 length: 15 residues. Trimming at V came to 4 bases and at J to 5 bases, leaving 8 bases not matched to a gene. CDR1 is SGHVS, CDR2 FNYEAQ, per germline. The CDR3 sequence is CASSSTGTGVDEQYF. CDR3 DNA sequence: TGTGCCAGCAGCTCGACCGGGACAGGGGTCGACGAGCAGTACTTC.

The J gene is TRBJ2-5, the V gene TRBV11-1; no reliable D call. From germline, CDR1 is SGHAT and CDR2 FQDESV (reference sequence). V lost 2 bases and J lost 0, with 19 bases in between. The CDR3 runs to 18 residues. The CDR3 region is CASSLSRTKHEDQETQYF. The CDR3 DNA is TGTGCCAGCAGCTTAAGCCGCACCAAACACGAGGACCAAGAGACCCAGTACTTC.

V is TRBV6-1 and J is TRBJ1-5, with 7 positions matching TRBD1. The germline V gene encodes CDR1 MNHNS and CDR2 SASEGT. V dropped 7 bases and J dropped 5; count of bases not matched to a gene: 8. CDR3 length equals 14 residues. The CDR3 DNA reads TGTGCCAGCATTCGACAGGGTGGTCATCAGCCCCAGCATTTT. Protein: CASIRQGGHQPQHF.

CDR3 coding DNA: TGTGCCACCAGCGGGGACCGAGCAGATACGCAGTATTTT. Translating gives CATSGDRADTQYF. V is TRBV15 and J is TRBJ2-3; D is perhaps TRBD1 or TRBD2 (5 bases each). Germline V lookup: CDR1 LNHNV, CDR2 YYDKDF (reference sequence). The CDR3 is 13 residues long. V lost 5 bases and J lost 4, with 10 bases in between.

The CDR3 loop reads CASSLARGGYEQYF. CDR3 coding DNA: TGTGCCAGCAGTTTGGCCCGAGGGGGCTACGAGCAGTACTTC. This chain uses TRBV12-3 or TRBV12-4 with TRBJ2-7, with D perhaps TRBD1 (6 bases). The CDR3 runs to 14 residues. The V gene lost 3 bases and the J gene lost 3 bases, with 12 bases spanning the gap.

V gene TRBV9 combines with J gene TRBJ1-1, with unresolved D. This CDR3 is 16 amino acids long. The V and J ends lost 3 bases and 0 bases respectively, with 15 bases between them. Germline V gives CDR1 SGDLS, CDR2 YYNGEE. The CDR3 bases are TGTGCCAGCAGCGAGCGGAAGACAAGTTTGAACACTGAAGCTTTCTTT. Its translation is CASSERKTSLNTEAFF.

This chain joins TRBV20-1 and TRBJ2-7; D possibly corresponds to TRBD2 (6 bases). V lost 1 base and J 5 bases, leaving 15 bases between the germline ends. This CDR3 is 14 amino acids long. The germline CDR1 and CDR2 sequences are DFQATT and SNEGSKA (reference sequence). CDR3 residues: CSARVLANGHEQYF. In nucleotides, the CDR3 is TGCAGTGCTAGAGTTCTAGCGAATGGCCACGAGCAGTACTTC.

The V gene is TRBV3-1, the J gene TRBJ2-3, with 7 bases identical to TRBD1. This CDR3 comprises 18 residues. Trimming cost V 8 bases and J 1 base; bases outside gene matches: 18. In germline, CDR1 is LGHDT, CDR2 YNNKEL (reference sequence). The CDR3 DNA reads TGTGCCAGCTGTCCGTCGACAGGGCGCGTATTCGGCACAGATACGCAGTATTTT. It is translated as CASCPSTGRVFGTDTQYF.

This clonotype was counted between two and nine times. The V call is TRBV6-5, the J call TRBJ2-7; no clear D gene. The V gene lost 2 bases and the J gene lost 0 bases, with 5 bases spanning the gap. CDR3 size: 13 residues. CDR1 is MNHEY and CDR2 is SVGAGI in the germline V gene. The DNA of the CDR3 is TGTGCCAGCAGTTACAGGCTCTCCTACGAGCAGTACTTC. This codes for CASSYRLSYEQYF.

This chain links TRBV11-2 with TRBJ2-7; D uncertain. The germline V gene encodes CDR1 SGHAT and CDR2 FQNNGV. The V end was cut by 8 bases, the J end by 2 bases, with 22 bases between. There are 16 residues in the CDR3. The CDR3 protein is CASQVLWAASAYEQYF. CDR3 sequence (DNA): TGTGCCAGCCAAGTCCTTTGGGCAGCGAGCGCCTACGAGCAGTACTTC.

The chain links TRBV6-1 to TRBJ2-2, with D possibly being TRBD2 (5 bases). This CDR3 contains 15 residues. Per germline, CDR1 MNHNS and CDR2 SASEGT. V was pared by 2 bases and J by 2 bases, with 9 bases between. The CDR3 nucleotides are TGTGCCAGCAGTGAACATCCGGGAAACACCGGGGAGCTGTTTTTT. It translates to CASSEHPGNTGELFF.

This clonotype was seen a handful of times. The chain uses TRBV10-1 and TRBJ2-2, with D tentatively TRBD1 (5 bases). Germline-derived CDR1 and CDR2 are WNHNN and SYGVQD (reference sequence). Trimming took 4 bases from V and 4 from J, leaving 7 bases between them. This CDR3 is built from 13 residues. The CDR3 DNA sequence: TGCGCCAGCAGTGCAGGGTTCACCGGGGAGCTGTTTTTT. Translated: CASSAGFTGELFF.

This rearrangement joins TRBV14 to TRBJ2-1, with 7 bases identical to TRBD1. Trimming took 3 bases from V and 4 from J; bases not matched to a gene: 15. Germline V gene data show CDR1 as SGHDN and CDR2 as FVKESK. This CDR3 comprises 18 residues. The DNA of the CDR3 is TGTGCCAGCAGCCAGGACGGACAGGCCCTTGGGGTATACAATGAGCAGTTCTTC. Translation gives CASSQDGQALGVYNEQFF. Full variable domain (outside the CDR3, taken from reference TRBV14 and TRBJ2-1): EAGVTQFPSHSVIEKGQTVTLRCDPISGHDNLYWYRRVMGKEIKFLLHFVKESKQDESGMPNNRFLAERTGGTYSTLKVQPAELEDSGVYFCASSQDGQALGVYNEQFFGPGTRLTVL.

The CDR3 loop reads CASSFRALETDTQYF. The CDR3 DNA sequence: TGTGCCAGCAGTTTCAGGGCGTTAGAAACAGATACGCAGTATTTT. The gene calls are TRBV12-3 or TRBV12-4 and TRBJ2-3; D might be TRBD1 (5 bases). This CDR3 region has 15 residues. V was clipped by 3 bases and J by 3 bases, with 13 bases between them.

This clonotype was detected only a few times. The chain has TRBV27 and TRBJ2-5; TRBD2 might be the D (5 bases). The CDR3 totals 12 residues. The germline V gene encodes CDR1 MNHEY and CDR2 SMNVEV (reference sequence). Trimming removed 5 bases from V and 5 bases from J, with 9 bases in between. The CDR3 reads CASSRSGETQYF. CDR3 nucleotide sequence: TGTGCCAGCAGTCGGTCGGGGGAGACCCAGTACTTC.

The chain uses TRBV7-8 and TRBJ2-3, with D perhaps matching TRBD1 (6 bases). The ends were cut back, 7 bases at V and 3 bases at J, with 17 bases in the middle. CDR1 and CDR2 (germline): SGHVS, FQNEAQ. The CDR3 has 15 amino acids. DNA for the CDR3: TGTGCCAGCATCCACTCTGAGAGGGGGACAGATACGCAGTATTTT. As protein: CASIHSERGTDTQYF. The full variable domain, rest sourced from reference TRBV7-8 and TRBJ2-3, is GAGVSQSPRYKVAKRGQDVALRCDPISGHVSLFWYQQALGQGPEFLTYFQNEAQLDKSGLPSDRFFAERPEGSVSTLKIQRTQQEDSAVYLCASIHSERGTDTQYFGPGTRLTVL.

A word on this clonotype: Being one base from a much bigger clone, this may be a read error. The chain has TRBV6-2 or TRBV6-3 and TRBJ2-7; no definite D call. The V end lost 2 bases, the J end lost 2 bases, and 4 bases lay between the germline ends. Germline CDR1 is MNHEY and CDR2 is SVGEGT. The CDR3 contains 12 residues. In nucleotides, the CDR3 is TGTGCCAGCAGTTACAGGCCCTACGAGCAGTACTTC. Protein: CASSYRPYEQYF.